The clone carrying this T cell receptor (beta chain) has just one count. Antigen unknown. PCR amplification relied on 60 Vbeta primers (plus 13 Jbeta primers). Profiling relied on immunoSEQ multiplex PCR, and the TCRdb table lists in-frame clones only, not all of them. The data contain some 190,000 clones, 60% to 80% of them singletons. These data come from a study of cytomegalovirus exposure and HLA in healthy donors. V gave up 7 bases and J gave up 14 bases, with 12 bases separating them. Germline CDR1 is MDHEN and CDR2 is SYDVKM. This CDR3 has 11 amino acids. Each of the donors was a healthy bone marrow donor. Study-level points and caveats: The records held CMV serostatus as the only immune exposure information.

This clonotype was sampled from a woman aged 18-29 years in good health and CMV-seronegative. Sequencing input: PBMCs. The genes are TRBV28 and TRBJ1-6; possible D gene TRBD1, 5 bases. Here the CDR3 reads CASTLAGSLHF. CDR3 sequence (DNA): TGTGCCAGCACCTTAGCAGGGTCCCTCCACTTT.